This T cell receptor (beta chain) appears in the sequencing data of a study of blood T cell repertoires in COVID-19. At the level of the study: Sample material is recorded as cDNA or gDNA derived from T cells, B-cell-depleted T cells, or PBMCs.

The V gene lost 3 bases and the J gene lost 4 bases, with 13 bases spanning the gap. The CDR3 runs 14 residues. The germline V gene encodes CDR1 SGHNT and CDR2 YYREEE (reference sequence). Patients in Seattle were enrolled during active infection, then followed longitudinally. Per the study methods: Estimated nucleated cell counts came from reference gene primer amplification. Using immunoSEQ multiplex PCR, the repertoire was profiled, and TCRdb retains in-frame clones only, with some absent. V and J calls and clone size follow that table, whereas D and trimming were derived from the DNA. The data contain hundreds of thousands of clones, approximately 90% of them singletons.

The sequence was obtained from a man aged 45-65 years with COVID-19, enrolled during active disease. Sequenced sample: peripheral blood. This chain connects TRBV5-4 to TRBJ2-5; D is undetermined. As DNA, the CDR3 is TGTGCCAGCAGCTCGACCTTGTCGGGAGAGACCCAGTACTTC. Protein: CASSSTLSGETQYF.